These T cell receptor beta chains were read from a single sample in a study of blood T cell repertoires in COVID-19. Assay: immunoSEQ multiplex PCR; the TCRdb copy retains only in-frame clones and omits some. The repertoire holds about 16,000 clones, with about 88% as singletons. What was sequenced was peripheral blood. These receptors came from a man in his 60s with acute or convalescent COVID-19. Each CDR3 is given with its conserved first and last residue. D genes are given only for firm matches. Clone size is given for some rows only: seen once, a few or many times, or a class if the clone is expanded.

d_call	v_call	j_call	clone_size	cdr3_nt	cdr3_aa
.	TRBV19	TRBJ1-5	.	TGTGCCAGTAGCTCTGTCAGGGAAAGGGGCAATCAGCCCCAGCATTTT	CASSSVRERGNQPQHF
TRBD2	TRBV7-7	TRBJ2-1	.	TGTGCCAGCAGCTTAGAGGCTAGCGGCTACAATGAGCAGTTCTTC	CASSLEASGYNEQFF
.	TRBV7-8	TRBJ2-6	.	TGTGCCAGCAGCCAGAGCTCTGGGGCCAACGTCCTGACTTTC	CASSQSSGANVLTF
TRBD1	TRBV9	TRBJ1-6	.	TGTGCCAGCAGCGTAGGGACAGGGGATAATTCACCCCTCCACTTT	CASSVGTGDNSPLHF
TRBD1	TRBV5-5	TRBJ2-7	.	TGTGCCAGCAGCTTTACAGGGGAGGAGCAGTACTTC	CASSFTGEEQYF
TRBD2	TRBV3-1/TRBV3-2	TRBJ2-3	.	TGTGCCAGCAGCGTACAACGGGGGGGTACGCAGTATTTT	CASSVQRGGTQYF
TRBD2	TRBV19	TRBJ2-3	.	TGTGCCAGTAGTAGAAGAGCGGGGGCTAAAACAGATACGCAGTATTTT	CASSRRAGAKTDTQYF
.	TRBV7-6	TRBJ1-4	.	TGTGCCAGCAGCCGCCCCGGGAGTCCAGGTGAAAAACTGTTTTTT	CASSRPGSPGEKLFF
.	TRBV6-1	TRBJ1-3	.	TGTGCCAGCAGTGAAGCGGCGGGTTCTGGAAACACCATATATTTT	CASSEAAGSGNTIYF
.	TRBV19	TRBJ2-2	.	TGTGCCAGTAGTGTACAGGGTGTTACCGGGGAGCTGTTTTTT	CASSVQGVTGELFF
.	TRBV10-1	TRBJ2-2	.	TGCGCCAGCGCTGCAGGGACCGGGGAGCTGTTTTTT	CASAAGTGELFF
.	TRBV7-9	TRBJ1-6	large	TGTGCCAGCAGCTCCCACGAGGCGCAGGGAAGGAGTTCACCCCTCCACTTT	CASSSHEAQGRSSPLHF
.	TRBV5-4	TRBJ1-2	.	TGTGCCAGCAGCTTGCAGGGGTCTACGGTCGGAGGCTACACCTTC	CASSLQGSTVGGYTF
TRBD1	TRBV7-8	TRBJ2-2	few	TGTGGACAGGGGCGCGACACCGGGGAGCTGTTTTTT	CGQGRDTGELFF
TRBD2	TRBV11-2	TRBJ2-7	few	TGTGCCAGCAGTACCTTTAGCGGGAGGGCCTTCGAGCAGTACTTC	CASSTFSGRAFEQYF
TRBD2	TRBV9	TRBJ2-2	.	TGTGCCAGCAGCGTAGAGGCGGGAGGGCCCATCGGGGAGCTGTTTTTT	CASSVEAGGPIGELFF
.	TRBV28	TRBJ2-1	.	TGTGCCAGCAGTTTAGGAACTAGCTGGAATGAGCAGTTCTTC	CASSLGTSWNEQFF
TRBD2	TRBV6-6	TRBJ2-1	.	TGTGCCAGCAGTTACTCGAGAGCGGGAGGAAACAATGAGCAGTTCTTC	CASSYSRAGGNNEQFF
.	TRBV12-3/TRBV12-4	TRBJ1-4	.	TGTGCCAGCAGTCTAAAGGAAAAACTGTTTTTT	CASSLKEKLFF
TRBD1	TRBV28	TRBJ2-2	.	TGTGCCAGCAGGATCGGGACAGAGCCCGGGGAGCTGTTTTTT	CASRIGTEPGELFF
TRBD2	TRBV20-1	TRBJ2-1	.	TGCAGTGCAAGTCCTCCGGGACTAGCGGGGGTAGGGCAGTTCTTC	CSASPPGLAGVGQFF
TRBD2	TRBV4-1	TRBJ2-7	.	TGCGCCAGCAGCCAGATACCAACGGGACTAGGGTACGAGCAGTACTTC	CASSQIPTGLGYEQYF
TRBD1	TRBV5-5	TRBJ1-1	.	TGTGCCAGCGGACAGGGTTACACTGAAGCTTTCTTT	CASGQGYTEAFF
.	TRBV3-1/TRBV3-2	TRBJ2-5	.	TGTGCCAGCAGCCACCCCGTCCAGGGCTCGTTCCAAGAGACCCAGTACTTC	CASSHPVQGSFQETQYF
TRBD1	TRBV18	TRBJ2-7	.	TGTGCCAGCTCACCCGGACAGGGTAGCTTGCGAGAGCAGTACTTC	CASSPGQGSLREQYF
.	TRBV3-1/TRBV3-2	TRBJ1-1	.	TGTGCCAGCAGCACCCCGCCGGGTAGGGCTTTCTTT	CASSTPPGRAFF
TRBD1	TRBV18	TRBJ1-4	.	TGTGCCAGCTCACCACGTCCGGGACAGCCTAATGAAAAACTGTTTTTT	CASSPRPGQPNEKLFF
TRBD1	TRBV9	TRBJ2-2	.	TGTGCCAGCAGCGTAGACCGGGACAGGGGCTACACCGGGGAGCTGTTTTTT	CASSVDRDRGYTGELFF
.	TRBV15	TRBJ1-2	.	TGTGCCACCAGCAGAGATTCCCACGCGGGGGCTGACTATGGCTACACCTTC	CATSRDSHAGADYGYTF
TRBD2	TRBV18	TRBJ2-2	few	TGTGCCAGCTCAAAGGGACTAGGTACCACCGGGGAGCTGTTTTTT	CASSKGLGTTGELFF
.	TRBV19	TRBJ1-1	.	TGTGCCAGTACTTTCGCGGGGGGGGTCACTGAAGCTTTCTTT	CASTFAGGVTEAFF
TRBD1	TRBV29-1	TRBJ1-2	.	TGCAGCGTTGAGACAGGGAGTCCGAATGGCTACACCTTC	CSVETGSPNGYTF
.	TRBV5-8	TRBJ1-4	.	TGTGCCAGCAGCTCTCCAGACAGGCCAACTAATGAAAAACTGTTTTTT	CASSSPDRPTNEKLFF
.	TRBV3-1/TRBV3-2	TRBJ2-1	.	TGTGCCAGCAGCCATATTAATGAGCAGTTCTTC	CASSHINEQFF
.	TRBV28	TRBJ1-2	.	TGTGCCAGCAGCTCCCACCACGGGGGGGGTTTTTATGGCTACACCTTC	CASSSHHGGGFYGYTF
TRBD2	TRBV5-1	TRBJ2-7	.	TGCGCCAGCAGCTTGGGAACTCTTAGCGGGAGCCCAGACGAGCAGTACTTC	CASSLGTLSGSPDEQYF
TRBD1	TRBV28	TRBJ2-1	.	TGTGCCAGCAGCCCTGGACAGGGCCACAATGAGCAGTTCTTC	CASSPGQGHNEQFF
.	TRBV7-9	TRBJ2-3	.	TGTGCCAGCAGCTTAGTTGCCCTCCCGGGACCAAGGGGGGATACGCAGTATTTT	CASSLVALPGPRGDTQYF
TRBD2	TRBV18	TRBJ2-3	.	TGTGCCAGCTCTCCATACAGCGGGGCGGCCACAGATACGCAGTATTTT	CASSPYSGAATDTQYF
.	TRBV19	TRBJ1-2	.	TGTGCCAGTAGTATCAACAGCCAATCCTATGGCTACACCTTC	CASSINSQSYGYTF